The 15 T cell receptor beta chains below were found in one sample sequenced in a study of neurological immune-mediated disorders. TCRdb re-called the 5' RACE reads with MiXCR, one entry per CDR3 protein. The sample lists tens of thousands of distinct CDR3 sequences; about 3.7% were seen once. The sequencing input was PBMCs. The receptors were gathered from a man aged 35 to 55 with multiple sclerosis.

This clonotype has ten or more counts. This chain joins TRBV12-3 or TRBV12-4 and TRBJ2-7; tentatively, D is TRBD2 (6 bases). The CDR3 is made up of 13 amino acids. V lost 0 bases to trimming and J lost 6 bases, with 9 bases between them. CDR3 bases: TGTGCCAGCAGTTTAGCCGGAGGGCGCGAGCAGTACTTC. Translation: CASSLAGGREQYF.

The chain combines TRBV30 with TRBJ1-1; D is unclear. Trimming cost V 1 base and J 1 base, with 10 bases left between them. Germline V gives CDR1 GTSNPN, CDR2 SVGIG (reference sequence). The CDR3 length is 14 residues. DNA of the CDR3: TGTGCCTGGAGTGGAGGCCTCGGGAACACTGAAGCTTTCTTT. Amino acids: CAWSGGLGNTEAFF.

Ten or more counts support this clonotype. The chain recombines TRBV5-1 with TRBJ2-7, with 8 bases that match TRBD1. The J segment lost 4 bases and the V segment lost 0 bases, leaving 6 bases of the junction unmatched. The V gene's germline CDR1 is SGHRS and CDR2 YFSETQ. This CDR3 has 15 amino acids. The CDR3 reads CASSLVQGEIYEQYF. CDR3 DNA: TGCGCCAGCAGCTTGGTACAGGGGGAGATATACGAGCAGTACTTC.

This clonotype was seen repeatedly, ten times or more. The chain employs TRBV20-1 and TRBJ2-2, with unresolved D. There are 14 residues in the CDR3. V was trimmed by 0 bases and J by 3 bases, leaving 8 bases between them. The germline V gene encodes CDR1 DFQATT and CDR2 SNEGSKA (reference sequence). In DNA form, the CDR3 reads TGCAGTGCTAGAGAGCGGAGTTACACCGGGGAGCTGTTTTTT. It codes for CSARERSYTGELFF.

This clonotype was observed many times. This rearrangement joins TRBV10-3 to TRBJ2-5; possibly TRBD1 or TRBD2 for D (6 bases each). Deletions cut 7 bases from V and 0 bases from J, with 15 bases between. Germline V gene lookup returns CDR1 ENHRY and CDR2 SYGVKD. This CDR3 comprises 15 residues. DNA of the CDR3: TGTGCCATCAACGTGGGGGGCCTGAACCAAGAGACCCAGTACTTC. Its protein product is CAINVGGLNQETQYF.

This clonotype came up many times. The chain uses TRBV24-1 and TRBJ2-4; weak D call: TRBD1 (6 bases). This CDR3 is 19 amino acids long. Between the trimmed V and J ends, which lost 5 bases and 0 bases, there was a span of 22 bases. The germline CDR1 and CDR2 sequences are KGHDR and SFDVKD. CDR3 in DNA: TGTGCCACCAGTGGGGGGCACAGCTTACTCTTTATAGCCAAAAACATTCAGTACTTC. Translation: CATSGGHSLLFIAKNIQYF.

This clonotype was observed at least ten times. V usage is TRBV20-1 and J usage is TRBJ2-3; unclear D gene. Trimming pared 6 bases from V and 1 base from J, leaving 8 bases between. This CDR3 is built from 12 residues. Per the germline V gene, CDR1 is DFQATT and CDR2 is SNEGSKA (reference sequence). Here the CDR3 reads CSAPDRTDTQYF. CDR3 in DNA: TGCAGTGCGCCGGATCGCACAGATACGCAGTATTTT.

This clonotype was seen at least ten times. J is TRBJ2-3 and V is TRBV28; 8 nucleotides agree with TRBD1. This CDR3 is built from 14 residues. Per germline, CDR1 MDHEN and CDR2 SYDVKM. Trimming cost V 2 bases and J 6 bases; bases outside gene matches: 4. The CDR3 DNA is TGTGCCAGCAGTTTAGGCAGGGGGCTGGATACGCAGTATTTT. The encoded protein is CASSLGRGLDTQYF.

In this sample, this clonotype turned up a few times. The rearrangement uses TRBV12-3 or TRBV12-4 and TRBJ2-3, with D possibly being TRBD2 (5 bases). This CDR3 has 17 amino acids. V lost 1 base to trimming and J lost 2 bases, with 16 bases between them. The CDR3 DNA reads TGTGCCAGCAGTTTAGTAGTTGGGGAGAGCTCCACAGATACGCAGTATTTT. This encodes CASSLVVGESSTDTQYF.

This clonotype was seen ten or more times. The junction departs from the called germline gene at one end, perhaps through a read error. The J gene is TRBJ1-6, the V gene TRBV28; TRBD1 might be the D (6 bases). CDR3 length: 19 amino acids. Germline CDR1 and CDR2: MDHEN and SYDVKM. CDR3 sequence reads: CASSLLGALVAGHNSPLNF. Written as DNA, the CDR3 is TGTGCCAGCAGTTTATTGGGGGCCCTCGTCGCAGGCCATAATTCACCCCTCAACTTT. Together with reference TRBV28 and TRBJ1-6, the CDR3 gives the full variable domain: DVKVTQSSRYLVKRTGEKVFLECVQDMDHENMFWYRQDPGLGLRLIYFSYDVKMKEKGDIPEGYSVSREKKERFSLILESASTNQTSMYLCASSLLGALVAGHNSPLNFGNGTRLTVT.

There are many counts of this clonotype. The chain employs TRBV20-1 and TRBJ1-3; no reliable D call. Trimming took 6 bases from V and 4 from J, leaving 10 bases between them. The CDR3 contains 12 residues. Germline V gives CDR1 DFQATT, CDR2 SNEGSKA (reference sequence). CDR3 sequence reads: CSAAVSGNTIYF. In DNA form, the CDR3 reads TGCAGTGCAGCGGTTTCCGGAAACACCATATATTTT.

The chain uses TRBV20-1 and TRBJ1-3, with unresolved D. CDR3 length: 15 amino acids. The germline gives CDR1 DFQATT, CDR2 SNEGSKA (reference sequence). V dropped 0 bases and J dropped 2 bases, with 11 bases sitting between them. The DNA of the CDR3 is TGCAGTGCTAGAGATGAGTTTGTAACTGGAAACACCATATATTTT. Its protein is CSARDEFVTGNTIYF.

In its sample, this clonotype was seen many times. V usage is TRBV3-1 and J usage is TRBJ2-5, with D possibly being TRBD1 (6 bases). The CDR3 runs 15 residues. Germline CDR1 reads LGHDT; CDR2 reads YNNKEL (reference sequence). V was clipped by 0 bases and J by 2 bases, with 10 bases between them. The chain's CDR3 is CASSQDRQAQETQYF. The CDR3, as DNA: TGTGCCAGCAGCCAAGACCGACAGGCTCAAGAGACCCAGTACTTC.

This clonotype was counted ten times or more. The V gene is TRBV5-5, the J gene TRBJ2-1; TRBD1 matches at 9 bases. Trimming took 4 bases from V and 5 from J; bases not matched to a gene: 4. The CDR3 contains 14 residues. Germline CDR1 and CDR2: SGHKS and YYEKEE (reference sequence). The CDR3 coding sequence is TGTGCCAGCAGCCTCAGGACAGGGGACAATGAGCAGTTCTTC. Translating gives CASSLRTGDNEQFF.

Many counts were recorded for this clonotype. The chain couples TRBV20-1 to TRBJ1-5; TRBD1 matches at 8 bases. Germline V gene data show CDR1 as DFQATT and CDR2 as SNEGSKA (reference sequence). There are 15 residues in the CDR3. V dropped 5 bases and J dropped 4; count of bases not matched to a gene: 10. CDR3 loop: CSASDRGATNQPQHF. CDR3 nucleotides: TGCAGTGCTTCCGACAGGGGTGCCACAAATCAGCCCCAGCATTTT.